The 29 T cell receptor beta chains given below trace back to one sample, sequenced in a study of siplizumab effects on memory and regulatory T cells. Using immunoSEQ multiplex PCR, the repertoire was profiled, and TCRdb retains in-frame clones only, with some absent. The sample consists of about 120,000 clones, around 95% of them appearing once. Sequencing was carried out using non-Treg CD4+ T cells sorted from blood. These receptors came from a human donor in good health.

The chain has TRBV11-3 and TRBJ2-4; 7 bases are shared with TRBD2. This CDR3 has 13 residues. CDR1 and CDR2 from the germline V gene are SGHNT and YENEEA. V gave up 1 base and J gave up 12 bases; unmatched junction bases: 6. The CDR3 DNA reads as TGTGCCAGCAGCTTAGTCCCTAGCGGATATCAGTACTTC. It encodes CASSLVPSGYQYF.

The chain carries TRBV4-2 and TRBJ2-2; 13 bases map to TRBD2. Germline V CDR1 and CDR2: LGHNA, YNFKEQ. V was pared by 2 bases and J by 2 bases, with 2 bases of the junction left unmatched. The CDR3 covers 17 residues. CDR3 region: CASSQPGLAGNTGELFF. DNA of the CDR3: TGTGCCAGCAGCCAACCGGGACTAGCGGGAAACACCGGGGAGCTGTTTTTT.

This clone was seen a few times. The CDR3, as DNA: TGTGCCAGCAGTCCCAGGGTGGCAGATCAGCCCCAGCATTTT. Protein sequence: CASSPRVADQPQHF. The chain joins TRBV27 to TRBJ1-5; possibly TRBD1 for D (5 bases). This CDR3 has 14 residues. Germline loops: CDR1 MNHEY, CDR2 SMNVEV (reference sequence). V was clipped by 5 bases and J by 5 bases, with 13 bases between them.

The rearrangement links TRBV18 to TRBJ2-7, with D possibly being TRBD1 or TRBD2 (7 bases each). Trimming shortened V by 2 bases and J by 4 bases, and 18 bases separated the two germline ends. The CDR3 loop spans 16 amino acids. Germline V gives CDR1 KGHSH, CDR2 LQKENI. The CDR3 region has the DNA TGTGCCAGCTCACCAATGTCCGCAGGGGGAGGGTACGAGCAGTACTTC. Its protein is CASSPMSAGGGYEQYF. Drawing the rest from reference TRBV18 and TRBJ2-7, the complete variable domain is NAGVMQNPRHLVRRRGQEARLRCSPMKGHSHVYWYRQLPEEGLKFMVYLQKENIIDESGMPKERFSAEFPKEGPSILRIQQVVRGDSAAYFCASSPMSAGGGYEQYFGPGTRLTVT.

This clone was recorded once. The chain employs TRBV4-1 and TRBJ1-4, with 7 bases aligning to TRBD1. CDR3 length: 16 amino acids. Germline V gene lookup returns CDR1 MGHRA and CDR2 YSYEKL. The V and J ends lost 4 bases and 8 bases, in that order; junction bases with no gene match: 13. The CDR3 DNA follows: TGCGCCAGCAGCCCGCGGTCGCAGGGGGTAGGAGAAAAACTGTTTTTT. This translates into CASSPRSQGVGEKLFF.

This CDR3 is CASSQHPGTVKVLYEQYF. The CDR3 DNA reads TGTGCCAGCAGCCAGCACCCCGGGACAGTTAAGGTCCTCTACGAGCAGTACTTC. The chain employs TRBV7-3 and TRBJ2-7; TRBD1 matches 7 bases. Germline CDR1 and CDR2: SGHTA and FQGTGA. The CDR3 extends over 18 amino acids. The trim removed 5 bases at V and 3 bases at J, leaving 19 bases unmatched.

The rearrangement uses TRBV5-1 and TRBJ2-3; no reliable D call. The CDR3 spans 13 residues. V was clipped by 3 bases and J by 2 bases, with 7 bases between them. In germline, CDR1 is SGHRS, CDR2 YFSETQ. The CDR3 DNA follows: TGCGCCAGCAGCTCAATGCCCACAGATACGCAGTATTTT. This encodes CASSSMPTDTQYF.

This chain connects TRBV28 to TRBJ2-5, with D unresolved. Trimming removed 6 bases at V and 7 bases at J, with 12 bases between. CDR1 is MDHEN and CDR2 is SYDVKM in the germline V gene. The CDR3 consists of 12 residues. CDR3 residues: CASRFQPGTQYF. The CDR3 DNA follows: TGTGCCAGCAGGTTTCAGCCCGGGACCCAGTACTTC.

This chain links TRBV2 with TRBJ1-6; D gene unclear. Germline V gene sequence: CDR1 SNHLY, CDR2 FYNNEI. This CDR3 comprises 13 residues. The V and J ends lost 7 bases and 8 bases respectively, with 12 bases between them. In DNA form, the CDR3 reads TGTGCCAGCATTCCGGATACTGATTCACCCCTCCACTTT. It codes for CASIPDTDSPLHF. Full variable domain (remainder filled in from reference TRBV2 and TRBJ1-6): EPEVTQTPSHQVTQMGQEVILRCVPISNHLYFYWYRQILGQKVEFLVSFYNNEISEKSEIFDDQFSVERPDGSNFTLKIRSTKLEDSAMYFCASIPDTDSPLHFGNGTRLTVT.

V is TRBV7-2 and J is TRBJ2-1; 10 bases agree with TRBD2. In germline, CDR1 is SGHTA, CDR2 FQGNSA. This CDR3 contains 16 residues. V lost 5 bases to trimming and J lost 0 bases; unmatched junction nucleotides: 4. The CDR3 is CASSRIAGGSYNEQFF. CDR3 nucleotides: TGTGCCAGCAGCCGTATAGCGGGGGGCTCCTACAATGAGCAGTTCTTC.

V gene TRBV2 combines with J gene TRBJ1-1; D unclear. Germline CDR1 is SNHLY and CDR2 is FYNNEI. The CDR3 sequence is 11 residues long. Trimming pared 6 bases from V and 3 bases from J, leaving 5 bases between. CDR3 protein: CASRGYTEAFF. The CDR3 DNA is TGTGCCAGCAGAGGGTACACTGAAGCTTTCTTT.

In DNA form, the CDR3 reads TGTGCCAGCAGCCAAGAATGGACAGGGGGATTCTACACCTTC. It encodes CASSQEWTGGFYTF. The V call is TRBV4-2, the J call TRBJ1-2, with 10 bases matching TRBD1. After removal of 0 bases from V and 10 bases from J, the junction contained 5 bases not matched to a gene. The CDR3 has 14 amino acids. Germline CDR1 and CDR2: LGHNA and YNFKEQ.

V and J are TRBV2 and TRBJ2-7; no clear D. The CDR3 is 16 residues long. The V end was cut by 7 bases, the J end by 1 base, with 20 bases between. The germline CDR1 and CDR2 sequences are SNHLY and FYNNEI. The CDR3 reads CASNVGRQAQSYEQYF. The CDR3 nucleotides read TGTGCCAGCAACGTCGGGCGCCAGGCACAATCCTACGAGCAGTACTTC.

The chain carries TRBV9 and TRBJ1-1; D uncertain. V lost 0 bases, J lost 5 bases, and 11 bases lay in between. In germline, CDR1 is SGDLS, CDR2 YYNGEE. The CDR3 consists of 14 residues. The DNA of the CDR3 is TGTGCCAGCAGCGTAGACCCCATGGGAACTGAAGCTTTCTTT. It codes for CASSVDPMGTEAFF.

The count of this clone is one. This chain connects TRBV11-2 to TRBJ2-5; D unclear. CDR1 and CDR2 (germline): SGHAT, FQNNGV. V was cut by 5 bases and J by 5 bases, with 12 bases left in between. The CDR3 totals 13 residues. The CDR3 region has the DNA TGTGCCAGCAGCGGTAGTAGCTCGGAGACCCAGTACTTC. Residues: CASSGSSSETQYF.

The rearrangement joins TRBV15 to TRBJ2-3; D uncertain. CDR3 length: 15 amino acids. Looked up from germline, CDR1 is LNHNV and CDR2 is YYDKDF (reference sequence). The V end lost 0 bases, the J end lost 3 bases, and 10 bases lay between the germline ends. The CDR3 loop reads CATSRDGLETDTQYF. As DNA, the CDR3 is TGTGCCACCAGCAGAGATGGTCTTGAAACAGATACGCAGTATTTT.

The chain has TRBV7-9 and TRBJ1-1; D gene unclear. Germline V lookup: CDR1 SEHNR, CDR2 FQNEAQ (reference sequence). The CDR3 contains 13 residues. The ends were cut back, 2 bases at V and 8 bases at J, with 12 bases in the middle. The CDR3: CASSLLLFAEAFF. CDR3 in DNA: TGTGCCAGCAGCTTACTATTATTTGCAGAAGCTTTCTTT.

The chain combines TRBV6-5 with TRBJ1-2, with D possibly TRBD1 on 5 matching bases. Germline V lookup: CDR1 MNHEY, CDR2 SVGAGI. Trimming left V 8 bases short and J 3 bases short, with 13 bases between. This CDR3 has 13 residues. The CDR3 spells CASGDRADYGYTF. In DNA, the CDR3 is TGTGCCAGCGGCGACAGAGCTGACTATGGCTACACCTTC.

The V gene is TRBV4-2, the J gene TRBJ2-2; 10 bases match TRBD2. J gave up 0 bases and V 1 base, and 2 bases lay outside the gene matches. This CDR3 region has 17 residues. Germline CDR1 reads LGHNA; CDR2 reads YNFKEQ. CDR3 DNA: TGTGCCAGCAGCCAAGCTGGACTAGCGGCGAACACCGGGGAGCTGTTTTTT. Its protein is CASSQAGLAANTGELFF.

The chain uses TRBV11-3 and TRBJ2-1, with TRBD1 identical over 10 bases. The germline gives CDR1 SGHNT, CDR2 YENEEA. The CDR3 runs to 16 residues. V lost 6 bases, J lost 8 bases, and 13 bases stayed unmatched. The CDR3 spells CASSSRGTGDLDEQFF. CDR3 sequence (DNA): TGTGCCAGCAGTTCCCGCGGGACAGGGGATTTGGATGAGCAGTTCTTC.

The chain carries TRBV7-3 and TRBJ2-3; 10 bases are a match to TRBD2. This CDR3 comprises 13 residues. The V segment lost 6 bases and the J segment 6 bases; nucleotides outside the gene matches: 3. CDR1 SGHTA and CDR2 FQGTGA come from the germline V gene. The CDR3 loop reads CASSLAGADTQYF. The CDR3 DNA sequence: TGTGCCAGCAGTCTAGCGGGAGCGGATACGCAGTATTTT.

This clone came up once. V is TRBV5-4 and J is TRBJ2-7, with 11 bases matching TRBD2. The CDR3 spans 15 residues. Germline V CDR1 and CDR2: SGHNT, YYREEE (reference sequence). The junction had 10 bases not matched to a gene; V was cut back by 4 bases and J by 7 bases. The CDR3 here is CASSRARLAGPEQYF. CDR3 DNA sequence: TGTGCCAGCAGCCGAGCGAGACTAGCGGGGCCGGAGCAGTACTTC.

The chain uses TRBV7-3 and TRBJ2-1; 11 bases fit TRBD2. Germline loops: CDR1 SGHTA, CDR2 FQGTGA. The CDR3 has 21 amino acids. The J segment lost 0 bases and the V segment lost 5 bases, leaving 18 bases of the junction unmatched. CDR3 protein: CASSPSPGLAVGRSSYNEQFF. In DNA form, the CDR3 reads TGTGCCAGCAGCCCCTCCCCGGGACTAGCGGTGGGAAGGAGCTCCTACAATGAGCAGTTCTTC.

CDR3: CAITMDRVDEQFF. The DNA for the CDR3 is TGTGCCATCACTATGGACAGGGTAGATGAGCAGTTCTTC. This chain uses TRBV10-3 with TRBJ2-1, with 8 bases fitting TRBD1. The CDR3 has 13 amino acids. CDR1 and CDR2 (germline): ENHRY, SYGVKD. The V segment lost 7 bases and the J segment 8 bases; nucleotides outside the gene matches: 7.

V usage is TRBV19 and J usage is TRBJ1-3; D is uncertain. The CDR3 spans 13 residues. The germline V and J ends were trimmed by 2 bases and 6 bases, with 8 bases remaining between them. Germline CDR1 and CDR2: LNHDA and SQIVND (reference sequence). CDR3 coding DNA: TGTGCCAGTAGTATATCCATATCAAACACCATATATTTT. This encodes CASSISISNTIYF. Supplemented by reference TRBV19 and TRBJ1-3, the full variable domain reads DGGITQSPKYLFRKEGQNVTLSCEQNLNHDAMYWYRQDPGQGLRLIYYSQIVNDFQKGDIAEGYSVSREKKESFPLTVTSAQKNPTAFYLCASSISISNTIYFGEGSWLTVV.

The gene calls are TRBV25-1 and TRBJ1-1; the D is unclear. Trimming cost V 2 bases and J 6 bases, with 10 bases left between them. This CDR3 comprises 13 residues. Germline V gene data show CDR1 as MGHDK and CDR2 as SYGVNS. The CDR3 loop reads CASSEMRRPEAFF. CDR3 bases: TGTGCCAGCAGTGAAATGAGGCGTCCTGAAGCTTTCTTT.

The CDR3 DNA reads as TGTGCCAGCAGTGATTTTATAGGGACAGACACTGAAGCTTTCTTT. It codes for CASSDFIGTDTEAFF. V is TRBV25-1 and J is TRBJ1-1, with 7 bases aligning to TRBD1. The CDR3 is 15 amino acids. The V gene's germline CDR1 is MGHDK and CDR2 SYGVNS. V lost 3 bases and J lost 3; bases outside the gene matches: 7.

V is TRBV19 and J is TRBJ1-4; the match to TRBD1 covers 9 bases. Germline CDR1 and CDR2: LNHDA and SQIVND (reference sequence). This CDR3 comprises 15 residues. V was pared by 3 bases and J by 10 bases, with 9 bases of the junction left unmatched. CDR3 region: CASSMPSGQGGKLFF. As DNA, the CDR3 is TGTGCCAGTAGTATGCCGTCGGGACAGGGAGGAAAACTGTTTTTT.

To note about this clone: In the same sample, other DNA sequences code for this CDR3. The chain is built from TRBV6-5 and TRBJ1-2; D gene unclear. V was clipped by 0 bases and J by 3 bases, with 8 bases between them. The CDR3 length is 14 residues. Germline assignment: CDR1 MNHEY and CDR2 SVGAGI. In nucleotides, the CDR3 is TGTGCCAGCAGTTACTCCTCCGGGGACTATGGCTACACCTTC. As protein: CASSYSSGDYGYTF.